This entry lists 6 T cell receptor beta chains sequenced from one sample in a study of T cells after yellow fever vaccination. TCRdb reprocessed the 5' RACE reads with MiXCR, giving one entry per CDR3 protein. The table shows 250,000 or so distinct CDR3 sequences, with 3.6% occurring only once. Sequenced material: PBMCs, taken 15 days after the yellow fever booster vaccination. All receptors come from a man between 18 and 29 years old who received the YFV17D yellow fever vaccine.

This clonotype showed up many times. This sequence joins TRBV19 and TRBJ2-1; TRBD1 might be the D (5 bases). The CDR3 runs to 17 residues. V gave up 7 bases and J gave up 7 bases, with 26 bases separating them. The germline CDR1 and CDR2 sequences are LNHDA and SQIVND (reference sequence). CDR3 DNA sequence: TGTGCCAGTACCCCCCTCGTCCACCGCAGGGATTCGAATGAGCAGTTCTTC. Translation: CASTPLVHRRDSNEQFF.

This clonotype was seen repeatedly, ten times or more. The chain has TRBV4-1 and TRBJ2-7; 9 nucleotides match TRBD1. Germline CDR1 and CDR2: MGHRA and YSYEKL. V lost 4 bases to trimming and J lost 7 bases; unmatched junction nucleotides: 11. This CDR3 comprises 15 residues. The CDR3 reads CASSPLQGAVGEQYV. CDR3 in DNA: TGCGCCAGCAGCCCATTACAGGGGGCCGTTGGGGAGCAGTACGTC.

This clonotype has at least ten counts. The J gene is TRBJ1-3, the V gene TRBV10-3; tentative D call: TRBD1 (6 bases). In germline, CDR1 is ENHRY, CDR2 SYGVKD. This CDR3 spans 16 amino acids. V lost 5 bases and J 0 bases, leaving 14 bases between the germline ends. CDR3 region: CAISTPGHSSGNTIYF. CDR3 in DNA: TGTGCCATCAGTACCCCGGGACACAGCTCTGGAAACACCATATATTTT.

This clonotype was picked up a small number of times. The rearrangement uses TRBV20-1 and TRBJ1-1; no firm D call. Germline lookup yields CDR1 DFQATT and CDR2 SNEGSKA (reference sequence). The CDR3 spans 13 residues. Trimming removed 5 bases from V and 7 bases from J, with 17 bases in between. The CDR3 is CSAPIVPRNEAFF. Here the CDR3 DNA reads TGCAGTGCTCCAATCGTCCCGAGGAATGAAGCTTTCTTT.

The sample holds a few counts of this clonotype. The chain is built from TRBV11-3 and TRBJ2-3; D is ambiguous. The CDR3 covers 15 residues. The germline V gene encodes CDR1 SGHNT and CDR2 YENEEA. The V end was cut by 3 bases, the J end by 1 base, with 11 bases between. As DNA, the CDR3 is TGTGCCAGCAGCTTCGGCCAGGATGGCACAGATACGCAGTATTTT. Translation gives CASSFGQDGTDTQYF.

This clonotype was detected only a few times. The rearrangement uses TRBV24-1 and TRBJ2-1, with D perhaps TRBD1 or TRBD2 (5 bases each). Germline V gene data show CDR1 as KGHDR and CDR2 as SFDVKD. The CDR3 consists of 15 residues. With 2 bases removed from V and 6 bases from J, the gap between germline ends came to 13 bases. The CDR3 spells CATSDSGTLGNEQFF. The CDR3 nucleotides read TGTGCCACCAGTGATTCCGGGACGCTTGGCAATGAGCAGTTCTTC.